The clone carrying this T cell receptor (beta chain) is a singleton in its sample. An amount of RNA that ranged from 0.5 to 1 ug was reverse transcribed with random hexamers. TCRdb recomputed calls from the immunoSEQ multiplex PCR reads with MiXCR, one row per CDR3 protein. Among about 280,000 distinct CDR3 sequences listed, about 88% were seen once. This sample stems from a study of CD8 T cells in Susac syndrome. Germline V gene lookup returns CDR1 DFQATT and CDR2 SNEGSKA (reference sequence). CDR3 length: 16 amino acids. V lost 0 bases, J lost 3 bases, and 7 bases stayed unmatched. The specimen was CD8+ T cells from PBMCs. The TCR sequence derives from a human donor with multiple sclerosis. J is TRBJ2-1 and V is TRBV20-1; 8 nucleotides align to TRBD2. CDR3 coding DNA: TGCAGTGCTAGAGATCTTACGGGAGGGTTCTACAATGAGCAGTTCTTC. Translated, it gives CSARDLTGGFYNEQFF.